This T cell receptor (beta chain) appears in the sequencing data of a study of blood T cell repertoires in COVID-19. Study-wide context: Acute-phase and convalescent COVID-19 samples originated in the United States, Italy and Spain.

The CDR3 is 15 amino acids. V gave up 7 bases and J gave up 1 base, with 15 bases separating them. In germline, CDR1 is MDHEN, CDR2 SYDVKM. The assay was immunoSEQ multiplex PCR, and TCRdb's table has in-frame clones only and misses some. The repertoire holds more than 150,000 clones, roughly 84% seen once, with 13% in the top ten. This rearrangement joins TRBV28 to TRBJ2-3; D may be TRBD2 (5 bases). The clonotype comes from a woman aged 55-69 years who had recovered from COVID-19. Sequenced: PBMCs or T cells enriched from blood (not recorded which). The CDR3 nucleotides read TGTGCCAGCACTCGGACTGGTGGGGGCACAGATACGCAGTATTTT. Residues: CASTRTGGGTDTQYF.